The subject of this entry is one TCR beta chain. The target of this receptor is not known. Base quality data are lacking; no much larger clone is found one base away. In the paper's terms, the time point label means: baseline before first vaccination. The treatment or condition label on this specimen signifies: meningococcal conjugate vaccine given as trial control. Vaccinee samples came from UK trials COV001 and COV002, including a single-blind randomized controlled phase 2/3 trial of AZD1222 (ChAdOx1 nCoV-19) in healthy adults. Trial participant PBMC samples were collected at day 0 and day 28 after the second dose for TCRbeta chain sequencing. This entry belongs to a study of T cell responses to AZD1222 COVID-19 vaccine (dated by TCRdb to the early 2020s). Concerning the study at large: TCR sequencing was performed for roughly 240 trial participants, of whom around 200 were given two doses of AZD1222 and about 25 were given two doses of MenACWY control vaccine. Trial participants were enrolled by age into subgroups of 18-55, 56-69 and 70-plus years, and around 150, 28 and 57 TCR-sequenced participants, respectively, were included in these subgroups. Overall study results and their limits: Participants were mostly white British and included more females than males, and it was suggested by the authors that clonal diversity may have been underestimated. Conclusions about previously exposed vaccinees are limited because only 5 or 6 AZD1222 recipients were SARS-CoV-2 seropositive at baseline. Nearly half of unique spike-specific TCRs reportedly recognized epitopes outside regions mutated in the B.1.351 and B.1.1.7 variants. Spike-specific TCR breadth and depth rose significantly after two AZD1222 doses compared with day 0 and with MenACWY recipients. In the small 56-69-year group, the increase in depth fell short of significance, most likely because of low power. The whole spike protein was spanned by vaccine-associated CD4 TCRs, and dominant responses were seen in regions 160-218 and 743-854. Because no day 14 peak-response samples were available, the repertoires could be characterized only after the peak T cell response.

Here V drops 4 bases and J drops 2 bases, and the junction holds 7 bases not matched to any gene. The CDR1 and CDR2 encoded by the germline V gene (reference sequence) are SGHNT and YYREEE. The CDR3 sequence holds 15 residues, the cysteine and phenylalanine included. Kept here is only the CDR3 DNA, which spans 45 bases and is read in frame from base 1. The CDR3 regions of human TCRbeta chains were subjected to immunosequencing. Per the authors' processing: TCRs in the repertoires were compared against a reference library of SARS-CoV-2-specific TCRs that had been generated with the MIRA antigen-specificity platform. Breadth was defined as the fraction of unique TCRs that were SARS-CoV-2-associated. Depth was defined as the fraction of total T cells that were SARS-CoV-2-associated. Using the MIRA data, every spike-specific TCR was mapped to the spike region that the TCR reacted to and assigned to either a CD4 or a CD8 class. Log10-transformed breadth and depth values were compared by one-way ANOVA with Sidak's multiple comparisons tests. Here the immuneACCESS table is served through TCRdb, limited to in-frame sequences with V and J called. Missing clones are a known gap in these copies; in checked studies unresolved V genes cover under half, and the rest lacks a known reason. That table furnishes V, J and clone size, whereas the DNA furnished D and trimming. This sample gives 150,000 to 200,000 clones in total; about nine tenths of them show up just once. The ten biggest clones cover around 2.5% of the sample.

The V gene is TRBV5-4 and the J gene is TRBJ1-2; 8 bases in the junction line up with TRBD1. This material consisted of peripheral blood, taken on day 0 of MenACWY control vaccination. The clonotype was recovered from an adult in good health. The DNA is TGTGCCAGCAGCCTTATCAGGGGGCTCAACTATGGCTACACCTTC. Its protein product is CASSLIRGLNYGYTF.